This T cell receptor (beta chain) was profiled in a study of blood T cell repertoires in COVID-19 (dated by TCRdb to about 2020). For the wider study: Samples from collaborators originated in the United States, Italy and Spain and spanned both the acute and convalescent phases of COVID-19. The samples were drawn from two sources: the first 160 participants of the ongoing ImmuneRACE study, and fewer than 1,500 subjects contributed by 6 global collaborators. The repertoires were released in a freely available public database intended as a resource for research on the immune response to SARS-CoV-2. Where available, HLA class I and class II types were obtained from metadata supplied by the sample provider rather than from assay-based typing. Sample metadata almost always included a de-identified subject ID, COVID-19 status, age in years and sex. The material from the prospective study consisted of cDNA or gDNA derived from T cells, B-cell-depleted T cells, or PBMCs. The dataset comprised deeply sampled blood TCRbeta repertoires from subjects exposed to, actively infected with, or recovered from COVID-19. Overall results and qualifications from the work: How much clinical and demographic metadata was included differed by source and by participant, and the metadata was provided uncurated.

To note about this clone: Its antigen remains undetermined. No clone much larger than this one lies a single base away; base qualities are absent.

One collaborating source in Seattle enrolled patients while the patients were actively infected and followed the patients over time throughout the course of disease. Collaborating institutions collected whole blood in K2EDTA tubes following their own protocols. Collaborator samples were shipped for TCRbeta analysis as frozen whole blood, isolated PBMCs, or DNA extracted from either sample type. The germline V gene provides CDR1 KGHSH and CDR2 LQKENI. From cysteine to phenylalanine, the CDR3 is 16 amino acids long. Just CDR3 DNA is preserved here, 48 bases in frame from base 1. V trim: 0 bases; J trim: 0 bases; unmatched bases: 4. The immunoSEQ Assay, a bias-controlled multiplex PCR, was used to amplify TCRbeta CDR3 regions from genomic DNA. Under the source paper's analysis protocol: Within the assay, amplification of reference gene primers was used to estimate how many nucleated cells each sample contained. To quantify the absolute abundance of each unique TCRbeta CDR3 rearrangement, sequence reads were collapsed and filtered. For each sample, productive Simpson clonality was calculated as the square root of Simpson's diversity index across productive rearrangements. TCRdb mirrors the immuneACCESS table, restricted to in-frame sequences. Some clones are absent from its copies; in checked studies, under half trace to an unresolved V gene, and the reason for the others is unknown. That table supplies the V and J calls and clone size; D and trimming were determined from the DNA. Here the sample has 200,000 or so clones; approximately 87% occur a single time. Roughly 18% of the sample is held by the ten biggest clonotypes.

The chain links TRBV18 with TRBJ2-7; TRBD1 matches 8 bases in the middle. Sample: peripheral blood. This receptor was identified in a person aged 65 to 85 with COVID-19, enrolled during active disease. The nucleotides read TGTGCCAGCTCACCACCGACAGGGGATAGCTCCTACGAGCAGTACTTC. It codes for CASSPPTGDSSYEQYF.